This entry lists 23 T cell receptor beta chains sequenced from one sample in a study of T-cell memory formation after mild COVID-19. Using its own MiXCR run on the 5' RACE reads, TCRdb lists one record per CDR3 protein. In the table there are around 370,000 distinct CDR3 sequences, over 20% of which are singletons. Sequencing was done on a sample of PBMCs or a T cell subset sorted from them (not recorded which). The receptors stem from an adult woman who had mild COVID-19 (a few samples of this study predate the infection). Cell type and time point are not known.

This clonotype turned up a few times. The chain is built from TRBV29-1 and TRBJ2-1, with 7 nucleotides matching TRBD2. This CDR3 comprises 15 residues. The V and J ends lost 0 bases and 10 bases, in that order; junction bases with no gene match: 12. Germline-derived CDR1 and CDR2 are SQVTM and ANQGSEA. The CDR3 region has the DNA TGCAGCGTTGAAGAAGGCGGTAGCGGGCAAAGAGAGCAGTTCTTC. It yields the protein CSVEEGGSGQREQFF.

This clonotype was observed a handful of times. This chain joins TRBV19 and TRBJ2-1; maybe TRBD2 (10 bases). Germline V gene sequence: CDR1 LNHDA, CDR2 SQIVND (reference sequence). The CDR3 length is 20 residues. The V end lost 2 bases, the J end lost 4 bases, and 27 bases lay between the germline ends. CDR3 coding DNA: TGTGCCAGTAGTATACCTAGGACAGGGGCGGGACTAGCGATTTACAATGAGCAGTTCTTC. Translation gives CASSIPRTGAGLAIYNEQFF.

The V call is TRBV12-3 or TRBV12-4, the J call TRBJ2-1; TRBD1 matches at 7 bases. V lost 5 bases and J lost 3; bases outside the gene matches: 7. The CDR3 has 15 amino acids. The DNA for the CDR3 is TGTGCCAGCAGTCAACAGGGGCAGAGCTACAATGAGCAGTTCTTC. This sequence encodes CASSQQGQSYNEQFF.

This clonotype was seen many times. The genes are TRBV5-1 and TRBJ2-3; 7 bases align to TRBD2. From germline, CDR1 is SGHRS and CDR2 YFSETQ. V was pared by 3 bases and J by 4 bases, with 8 bases of the junction left unmatched. The CDR3 consists of 15 residues. CDR3 sequence reads: CASSSLGGGPDTQYF. DNA of the CDR3: TGCGCCAGCAGCTCCCTCGGCGGGGGACCAGATACGCAGTATTTT.

This chain connects TRBV5-1 to TRBJ2-1; 10 nucleotides match TRBD1. V was pared by 0 bases and J by 4 bases, with 4 bases of the junction left unmatched. The CDR3 covers 16 residues. From germline, CDR1 is SGHRS and CDR2 YFSETQ. This chain's CDR3 is CASSLAPGQGYNEQFF. The CDR3 DNA reads TGCGCCAGCAGCTTGGCCCCGGGACAGGGGTACAATGAGCAGTTCTTC. The variable domain in full, completed from reference TRBV5-1 and TRBJ2-1, reads KAGVTQTPRYLIKTRGQQVTLSCSPISGHRSVSWYQQTPGQGLQFLFEYFSETQRNKGNFPGRFSGRQFSNSRSEMNVSTLELGDSALYLCASSLAPGQGYNEQFFGPGTRLTVL.

This chain uses TRBV10-3 with TRBJ2-7, with TRBD2 matching over 8 bases. The CDR3 totals 13 residues. Germline trimming cut 10 bases from V and 5 bases from J; bases unmatched to any gene: 10. CDR1 is ENHRY, CDR2 SYGVKD, per germline. As DNA, the CDR3 is TGTGCCACCAACGGGGGGGGGCAGGACGAGCAGTACTTC. Translation: CATNGGGQDEQYF.

The gene calls are TRBV12-3 or TRBV12-4 and TRBJ2-1; D perhaps matches TRBD1 (6 bases). V was clipped by 7 bases and J by 3 bases, with 16 bases between them. The CDR3 has 15 amino acids. In DNA, the CDR3 is TGTGCCAGCACCTCGCCGGGACACCACTACAATGAGCAGTTCTTC. Residues: CASTSPGHHYNEQFF.

This clonotype was detected only a few times. The chain employs TRBV20-1 and TRBJ2-2; 11 bases align to TRBD2. CDR1 and CDR2 from the germline V gene are DFQATT and SNEGSKA (reference sequence). V dropped 1 base and J dropped 0; count of bases not matched to a gene: 7. The CDR3 extends over 18 amino acids. The CDR3 DNA sequence: TGCAGTGCTAGAGCTTCGGGGACTAGCGGAACGAACACCGGGGAGCTGTTTTTT. Translated: CSARASGTSGTNTGELFF.

This rearrangement joins TRBV12-3 or TRBV12-4 to TRBJ1-6; D is unresolved. The V and J ends lost 8 bases and 0 bases respectively, with 8 bases between them. This CDR3 comprises 14 residues. The CDR3 region has the DNA TGTGCCAGCCTCCGGAGCTCCTATAATTCACCCCTCCACTTT. Encoded protein: CASLRSSYNSPLHF.

J is TRBJ2-7 and V is TRBV4-2; 10 nucleotides match TRBD2. Germline V gene lookup returns CDR1 LGHNA and CDR2 YNFKEQ. Trimming removed 0 bases from V and 0 bases from J; junction bases left unmatched: 11. This CDR3 is built from 19 residues. The CDR3 sequence: CASSQELAGGLVSSYEQYF. CDR3 coding DNA: TGTGCCAGCAGCCAAGAGTTAGCGGGGGGCCTCGTAAGCTCCTACGAGCAGTACTTC.

This rearrangement joins TRBV20-1 to TRBJ2-7; TRBD1 agrees at 8 bases. The V gene end was trimmed by 5 bases and the J gene end by 4 bases; junction bases not matched to a gene: 10. The CDR3 is 14 amino acids. Germline V CDR1 and CDR2: DFQATT, SNEGSKA (reference sequence). The CDR3 bases are TGCAGTGCTCAAGGGGACAGGTCCCGGTACGAGCAGTACTTC. Translating it yields CSAQGDRSRYEQYF.

The chain carries TRBV6-5 and TRBJ1-2; the D is unclear. V was trimmed by 2 bases and J by 2 bases, leaving 6 bases between them. The CDR3 covers 13 residues. In germline, CDR1 is MNHEY, CDR2 SVGAGI. The CDR3: CASSYTANYGYTF. For the CDR3, the DNA is TGTGCCAGCAGTTACACAGCCAACTATGGCTACACCTTC.

This clonotype came up a few times. The rearrangement uses TRBV10-3 and TRBJ2-3; 16 bases fit TRBD2. V was pared by 6 bases and J by 4 bases, with 4 bases of the junction left unmatched. The V gene's germline CDR1 is ENHRY and CDR2 SYGVKD. CDR3 length: 16 residues. DNA of the CDR3: TGTGCCATCAGCCCGGGACTAGCGGGGGGGCCAGATACGCAGTATTTT. This sequence encodes CAISPGLAGGPDTQYF.

The rearrangement joins TRBV18 to TRBJ2-7; weak D call: TRBD2 (5 bases). Trimming pared 3 bases from V and 0 bases from J, leaving 12 bases between. The germline V gene has CDR1 KGHSH and CDR2 LQKENI. There are 15 residues in the CDR3. The CDR3 region is CASSPTGVNSYEQYF. The DNA for the CDR3 is TGTGCCAGCTCACCCACCGGGGTAAACTCCTACGAGCAGTACTTC.

This clonotype appeared many times. This sequence joins TRBV7-2 and TRBJ2-7; 8 bases are shared with TRBD2. The V gene's germline CDR1 is SGHTA and CDR2 FQGNSA. With 4 bases clipped from V and 5 bases from J, the junction kept 7 bases outside the gene matches. This CDR3 comprises 14 residues. The CDR3 DNA follows: TGTGCCAGCAGCTCGGGACTAGTGACCCACGAGCAGTACTTC. Its protein product is CASSSGLVTHEQYF. Full variable domain (outside the CDR3, taken from reference TRBV7-2 and TRBJ2-7): GAGVSQSPSNKVTEKGKDVELRCDPISGHTALYWYRQSLGQGLEFLIYFQGNSAPDKSGLPSDRFSAERTGGSVSTLTIQRTQQEDSAVYLCASSSGLVTHEQYFGPGTRLTVT.

The chain combines TRBV11-3 with TRBJ1-1; D is ambiguous. The V end was cut by 1 base, the J end by 11 bases, with 17 bases between. The CDR3 covers 14 residues. Germline lookup yields CDR1 SGHNT and CDR2 YENEEA. CDR3 in DNA: TGTGCCAGCAGCTTAGTTACGGCCCCTGAGCTGGCTTTCTTT. Encoded protein: CASSLVTAPELAFF. Full variable domain (remainder filled in from reference TRBV11-3 and TRBJ1-1): EAGVVQSPRYKIIEKKQPVAFWCNPISGHNTLYWYLQNLGQGPELLIRYENEEAVDDSQLPKDRFSAERLKGVDSTLKIQPAELGDSAVYLCASSLVTAPELAFFGQGTRLTVV.

In its sample, this clonotype was seen a few times. V gene TRBV7-9 combines with J gene TRBJ1-2; no firm D call. V lost 2 bases and J 2 bases, leaving 12 bases between the germline ends. Germline values: CDR1 SEHNR, CDR2 FQNEAQ (reference sequence). The CDR3 spans 15 residues. This CDR3 is CASSLPGRRNYGYTF. CDR3 DNA sequence: TGTGCCAGCAGCTTACCTGGACGGAGGAACTATGGCTACACCTTC.

A few counts support this clonotype. The rearrangement uses TRBV7-9 and TRBJ1-2; the D gene is possibly TRBD1 (6 bases). V was clipped by 0 bases and J by 4 bases, with 18 bases between them. The germline V gene has CDR1 SEHNR and CDR2 FQNEAQ (reference sequence). This CDR3 has 17 amino acids. CDR3: CASSLAQGYEGFYGYTF. The CDR3 DNA sequence: TGTGCCAGCAGCTTAGCGCAGGGGTACGAGGGTTTCTATGGCTACACCTTC.

The chain recombines TRBV9 with TRBJ1-3; the match to TRBD1 covers 9 bases. CDR1 is SGDLS, CDR2 YYNGEE, per germline. V dropped 3 bases and J dropped 0; count of bases not matched to a gene: 1. This CDR3 is 15 amino acids long. CDR3 sequence: CASSEGQGSGNTIYF. DNA for the CDR3: TGTGCCAGCAGCGAGGGACAGGGCTCTGGAAACACCATATATTTT.

Only a few counts were recorded for this clonotype. The gene calls are TRBV10-3 and TRBJ1-1, with D possibly TRBD1 on 5 matching bases. V gave up 4 bases and J gave up 5 bases, with 14 bases separating them. Germline CDR1 ENHRY, CDR2 SYGVKD. This CDR3 comprises 14 residues. The CDR3 loop is CAISGSGARTEAFF. In nucleotides, the CDR3 is TGTGCCATCAGTGGGAGCGGGGCCCGGACTGAAGCTTTCTTT.

Only a few counts were recorded for this clonotype. This rearrangement joins TRBV10-3 to TRBJ2-7, with a weak D call TRBD2 (6 bases). This CDR3 comprises 16 residues. The V gene's germline CDR1 is ENHRY and CDR2 SYGVKD. Trimming shortened V by 4 bases and J by 2 bases, and 18 bases separated the two germline ends. The CDR3 sequence is CAISGGRGSTTYEQYF. In nucleotides, the CDR3 is TGTGCCATCAGTGGGGGACGGGGGTCAACTACCTACGAGCAGTACTTC.

The genes are TRBV4-3 and TRBJ2-3; unclear D gene. This CDR3 is 14 amino acids long. CDR1 is LGHNA, CDR2 YSLEER, per germline. Trimming took 4 bases from V and 1 from J, leaving 9 bases between them. The chain's CDR3 is CASSLREGTDTQYF. The CDR3 DNA reads TGCGCCAGCAGCCTAAGGGAAGGCACAGATACGCAGTATTTT.

The table lists this clonotype with many counts. The chain couples TRBV7-3 to TRBJ2-2; 11 bases are a match to TRBD1. Germline CDR1 reads SGHTA; CDR2 reads FQGTGA. The CDR3 consists of 17 residues. J was trimmed by 4 bases and V by 4 bases; bases with no gene match: 8. The DNA of the CDR3 is TGTGCCAGCAGCTCCTCCGGGACAGGGGGATCCACCGGGGAGCTGTTTTTT. This gives the protein CASSSSGTGGSTGELFF. Looking up the rest from reference TRBV7-3 and TRBJ2-2 gives the full variable domain: GAGVSQTPSNKVTEKGKYVELRCDPISGHTALYWYRQSLGQGPEFLIYFQGTGAADDSGLPNDRFFAVRPEGSVSTLKIQRTERGDSAVYLCASSSSGTGGSTGELFFGEGSRLTVL.